A selection of T cell receptor beta chains follows, all from one sample in a study of cytomegalovirus exposure and HLA in healthy donors. The method was immunoSEQ multiplex PCR; TCRdb's version includes in-frame clones alone and lacks a portion of them. The repertoire holds about 140,000 clones, with around 81% as singletons. The sample was PBMCs. These receptors were obtained from a male donor in good health and CMV-seronegative. The CDR3 runs from the conserved cysteine through the conserved F or W. A D gene is named only where the DNA matches it firmly. Rows may omit the clone size; those that give it use once, few, many or a size class.

TGCAGCGTTGAAGACAGGGTGGTTCGGAACTATGGCTACACCTTC,CSVEDRVVRNYGYTF,NA,NA,TRBJ1-2,TRBV29-1
TGTGCCAGCAGTTTGGACAGGGGGCTTGGCTACACCTTC,CASSLDRGLGYTF,NA,TRBD1,TRBJ1-2,TRBV6-5
TGCAGCGTTGGGTTGCTAGCGGGAGGCCAAGAGACCCAGTACTTC,CSVGLLAGGQETQYF,NA,TRBD2,TRBJ2-5,TRBV29-1
TGTGCCAGCAGGGGAGACAGGGGCAACAATGAGCAGTTCTTC,CASRGDRGNNEQFF,NA,TRBD1,TRBJ2-1,TRBV2
TGTGCCAGCAGCGTAGTCGACGGGGGGGCCTATTATACGCAGTATTTT,CASSVVDGGAYYTQYF,NA,TRBD2,TRBJ2-3,TRBV9
TGTGCCAGCAGCCAAGAAACGGTGACAGGAGGATCCTCGAACACTGAAGCTTTCTTT,CASSQETVTGGSSNTEAFF,NA,NA,TRBJ1-1,TRBV14
TGTGCCAGCAGCTCCTTTAGCGGGCTGGCAGATACGCAGTATTTT,CASSSFSGLADTQYF,NA,TRBD2,TRBJ2-3,TRBV5-6
TGTGCCAGCAGCGTAGCTCAAGCCCAAGAGACCCAGTACTTC,CASSVAQAQETQYF,NA,NA,TRBJ2-5,TRBV9
TGCGCCAGCAGCCCCAGGACAAGGACCCACGTCCTGACTTTC,CASSPRTRTHVLTF,NA,NA,TRBJ2-6,TRBV4-3
TGCGCCAGCAGCCTCGGGACTAACTATGGCTACACCTTC,CASSLGTNYGYTF,few,NA,TRBJ1-2,TRBV4-1
TGTGCCAGCTCATTGGACAGGAGCTCTGGAAACACCATATATTTT,CASSLDRSSGNTIYF,NA,TRBD1,TRBJ1-3,TRBV18